This T cell receptor beta chain derives from a study of T cell responses to AZD1222 COVID-19 vaccine. This clone was seen only a few times. No antigen is known for it. Findings and caveats of the study: Mostly white British, mostly female donors; authors suggested clonal diversity may be underestimated. At baseline, just five to seven AZD1222 recipients tested seropositive.

Trimming pared 5 bases from V and 2 bases from J, leaving 14 bases between. The CDR3 runs to 15 residues. Per germline, CDR1 SGHVS and CDR2 FQNEAQ. The data were produced by immunoSEQ multiplex PCR, yet TCRdb's version contains in-frame clones alone and is incomplete. The sample holds about 79,000 clones, 80% seen once. This receptor was taken from an adult in good health. The specimen comprised peripheral blood, sampled on day 0 of AZD1222 vaccination. The genes are TRBV7-8 and TRBJ2-3, with D perhaps TRBD2 (7 bases). In DNA form, the CDR3 reads TGTGCCAGCAGCCTCGCCGGGGGGCACACAGATACGCAGTATTTT. It specifies CASSLAGGHTDTQYF.